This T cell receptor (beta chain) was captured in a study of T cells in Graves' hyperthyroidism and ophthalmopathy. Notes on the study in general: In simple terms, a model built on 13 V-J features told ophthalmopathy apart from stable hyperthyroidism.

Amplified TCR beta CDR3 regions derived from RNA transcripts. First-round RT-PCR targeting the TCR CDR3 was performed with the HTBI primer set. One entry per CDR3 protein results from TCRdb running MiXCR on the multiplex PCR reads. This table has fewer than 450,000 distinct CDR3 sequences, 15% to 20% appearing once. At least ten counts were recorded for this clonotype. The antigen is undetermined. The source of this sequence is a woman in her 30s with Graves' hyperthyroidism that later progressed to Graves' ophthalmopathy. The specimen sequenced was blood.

This CDR3 is CASSQQGPYGYTF. CDR3 sequence (DNA): TGTGCCAGCAGCCAACAGGGCCCCTATGGCTACACCTTC. The rearrangement uses TRBV28 and TRBJ1-2, with D perhaps matching TRBD1 (6 bases). Per the germline V gene, CDR1 is MDHEN and CDR2 is SYDVKM. Trimming removed 6 bases from V and 4 bases from J, with 12 bases in between. This CDR3 contains 13 residues.